The clone carrying this TCR beta chain occurred a few times. The sample is drawn from a study of blood T cells in healthy people across ages. PCR was performed a second time for about 6 to 12 cycles using a sample-barcoded 5' primer and a J-beta primer mix. In TCRdb, the 5' RACE reads were re-called with MiXCR into one record per CDR3 protein. The table shows about 760,000 distinct CDR3 sequences, with more than 50% occurring only once. Germline CDR1 and CDR2: LGHNA and YNFKEQ. V shed 0 bases and J shed 5 bases, with 16 bases lying between them. The CDR3 length is 16 residues. Per sample, a minimum of 6.5 million PBMCs were isolated.

The clonotype originates from a man between 35 and 55 years old in good health. The specimen sequenced was blood. The rearrangement links TRBV4-2 to TRBJ1-2, with D tentatively TRBD1 (5 bases). CDR3 loop: CASSQDLGGRDYGYTF. The CDR3 DNA reads as TGTGCCAGCAGCCAAGATCTTGGAGGCAGGGATTATGGCTACACCTTC.